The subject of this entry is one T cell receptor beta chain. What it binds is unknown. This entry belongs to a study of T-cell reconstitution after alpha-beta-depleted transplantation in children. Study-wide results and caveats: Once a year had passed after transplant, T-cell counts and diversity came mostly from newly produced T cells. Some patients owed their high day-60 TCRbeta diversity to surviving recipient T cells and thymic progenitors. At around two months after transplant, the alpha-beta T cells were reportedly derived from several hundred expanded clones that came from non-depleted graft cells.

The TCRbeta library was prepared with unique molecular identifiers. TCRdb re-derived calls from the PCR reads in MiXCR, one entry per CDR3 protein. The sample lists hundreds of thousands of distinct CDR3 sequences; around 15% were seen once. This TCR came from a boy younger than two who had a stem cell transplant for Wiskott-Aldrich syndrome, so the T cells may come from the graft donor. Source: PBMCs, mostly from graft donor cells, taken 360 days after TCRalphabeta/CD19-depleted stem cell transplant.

This chain's CDR3 is CASRGEGLAGKQFF. In nucleotides, the CDR3 is TGTGCCAGCAGGGGGGAGGGACTAGCGGGGAAGCAGTTCTTC. The chain carries TRBV12-3 or TRBV12-4 and TRBJ2-1, with 13 positions matching TRBD2. V shed 6 bases, J shed 11 bases, and the junction held 7 bases outside the gene matches. The CDR3 is 14 amino acids.